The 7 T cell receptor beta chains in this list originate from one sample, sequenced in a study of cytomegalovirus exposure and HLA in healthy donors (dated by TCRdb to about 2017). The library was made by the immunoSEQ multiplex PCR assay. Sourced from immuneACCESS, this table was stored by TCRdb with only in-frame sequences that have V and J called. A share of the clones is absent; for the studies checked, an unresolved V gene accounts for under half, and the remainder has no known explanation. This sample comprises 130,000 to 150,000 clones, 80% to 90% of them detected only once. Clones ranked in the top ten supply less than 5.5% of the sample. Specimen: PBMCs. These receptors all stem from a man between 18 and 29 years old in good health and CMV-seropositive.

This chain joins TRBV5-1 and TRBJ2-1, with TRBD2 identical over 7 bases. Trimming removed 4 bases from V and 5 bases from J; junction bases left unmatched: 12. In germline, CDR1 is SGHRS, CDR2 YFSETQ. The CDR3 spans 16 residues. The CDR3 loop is CASSQGLSSSNNEQFF. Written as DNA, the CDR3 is TGCGCCAGCAGCCAGGGACTATCCTCTTCTAACAATGAGCAGTTCTTC. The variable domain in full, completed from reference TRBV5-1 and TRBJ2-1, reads KAGVTQTPRYLIKTRGQQVTLSCSPISGHRSVSWYQQTPGQGLQFLFEYFSETQRNKGNFPGRFSGRQFSNSRSEMNVSTLELGDSALYLCASSQGLSSSNNEQFFGPGTRLTVL.

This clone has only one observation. The CDR3 sequence is CASSLATVGTYTGELFF. The CDR3 coding sequence is TGTGCCAGCAGCTTAGCGACAGTCGGGACTTACACCGGGGAGCTGTTTTTT. V and J are TRBV11-1 and TRBJ2-2; the D gene is possibly TRBD2 (6 bases). Per the germline V gene, CDR1 is SGHAT and CDR2 is FQDESV (reference sequence). Trimming stripped 0 bases from V and 3 bases from J, with 14 bases between. This CDR3 spans 17 amino acids.

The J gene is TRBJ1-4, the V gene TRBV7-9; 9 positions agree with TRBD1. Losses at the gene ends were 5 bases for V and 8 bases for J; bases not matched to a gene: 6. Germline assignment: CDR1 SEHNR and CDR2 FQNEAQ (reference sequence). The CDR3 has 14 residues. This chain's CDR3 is CASSPGTGTEKLFF. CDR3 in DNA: TGTGCCAGCAGCCCTGGGACAGGGACCGAAAAACTGTTTTTT.

CDR3 DNA: TGTGCCATCCCGGGGAGGAAGCTTTACGAGCAGTACTTC. It yields the protein CAIPGRKLYEQYF. The chain is built from TRBV10-3 and TRBJ2-7, with a possible D match to TRBD2 (6 bases). The CDR3 length is 13 residues. V gave up 8 bases and J gave up 4 bases, with 15 bases separating them. Germline V gene sequence: CDR1 ENHRY, CDR2 SYGVKD.

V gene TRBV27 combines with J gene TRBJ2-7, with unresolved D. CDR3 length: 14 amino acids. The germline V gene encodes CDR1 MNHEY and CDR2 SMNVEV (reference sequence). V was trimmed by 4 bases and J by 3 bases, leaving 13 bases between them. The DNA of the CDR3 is TGTGCCAGCAGTTCCACAAGCTCGGGCTACGAGCAGTACTTC. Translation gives CASSSTSSGYEQYF.

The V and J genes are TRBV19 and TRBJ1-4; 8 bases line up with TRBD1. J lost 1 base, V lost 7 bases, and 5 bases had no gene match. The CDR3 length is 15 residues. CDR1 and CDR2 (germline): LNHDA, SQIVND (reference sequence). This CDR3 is CASTPTGVTNEKLFF. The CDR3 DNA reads TGTGCCAGTACCCCGACAGGGGTAACTAATGAAAAACTGTTTTTT.

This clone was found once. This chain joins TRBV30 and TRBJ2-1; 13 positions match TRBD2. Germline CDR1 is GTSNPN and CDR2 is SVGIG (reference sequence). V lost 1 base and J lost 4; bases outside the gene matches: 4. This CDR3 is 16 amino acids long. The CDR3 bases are TGTGCCTGGAGTGGACCGGGACTAGCGGGATACAATGAGCAGTTCTTC. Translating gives CAWSGPGLAGYNEQFF.